This T cell receptor beta chain comes out of a study of technical replicates of blood from four donors. The table came from immunoSEQ multiplex PCR; TCRdb's copy has only in-frame clones and leaves some out. Altogether 64,000 or so clones are present, approximately 96% being singletons, with the ten largest covering less than 0.25%. The germline V gene encodes CDR1 MNHNY and CDR2 SVGAGI (reference sequence). The CDR3 spans 15 residues. Trimming at V came to 6 bases and at J to 4 bases, leaving 10 bases not matched to a gene. This clone has just one count. Sequences were obtained from T cells isolated from PBMCs. This sequence was found in a human donor in good health. The V gene is TRBV6-6, the J gene TRBJ1-1; 8 bases fit TRBD1. The CDR3 spells CASSHRGFVGTEAFF. CDR3 bases: TGTGCCAGCAGCCACAGGGGGTTTGTAGGCACTGAAGCTTTCTTT.